The 5 T cell receptor beta chains below were found in one sample sequenced in a study of graft-versus-host responses after intestinal transplantation. Produced via immunoSEQ multiplex PCR; TCRdb's table is partial and in-frame only. The sample holds 90,000 to 130,000 clones, more than 90% seen once. Their specific antigens are unknown. The sequenced sample was unstimulated CD4+ T cells sorted from spleen or lymph node cells, obtained before transplant. Receptor source: a human donor who was the organ donor for an intestinal transplant.

The chain employs TRBV14 and TRBJ1-1, with D possibly being TRBD1 (5 bases). This CDR3 has 15 amino acids. Trimming took 4 bases from V and 6 from J, leaving 18 bases between them. Germline loops: CDR1 SGHDN, CDR2 FVKESK. The CDR3 DNA sequence: TGTGCCAGCAGCCGTCCGGGACGAAAGATACCTGAAGCTTTCTTT. Amino acid sequence: CASSRPGRKIPEAFF. Complete variable domain (other parts from reference TRBV14 and TRBJ1-1): EAGVTQFPSHSVIEKGQTVTLRCDPISGHDNLYWYRRVMGKEIKFLLHFVKESKQDESGMPNNRFLAERTGGTYSTLKVQPAELEDSGVYFCASSRPGRKIPEAFFGQGTRLTVV.

The chain recombines TRBV27 with TRBJ1-4, with a possible D match to TRBD1 (6 bases). Looked up from germline, CDR1 is MNHEY and CDR2 is SMNVEV (reference sequence). The CDR3 contains 14 residues. Trimming left V 4 bases short and J 3 bases short, with 9 bases between. Written as DNA, the CDR3 is TGTGCCAGCAGTTCCCGGACAGCTAATGAAAAACTGTTTTTT. Translating gives CASSSRTANEKLFF. The full variable domain, its missing parts supplied by reference TRBV27 and TRBJ1-4, is EAQVTQNPRYLITVTGKKLTVTCSQNMNHEYMSWYRQDPGLGLRQIYYSMNVEVTDKGDVPEGYKVSRKEKRNFPLILESPSPNQTSLYFCASSSRTANEKLFFGSGTQLSVL.

The chain uses TRBV5-1 and TRBJ2-1; 9 bases match TRBD2. V was clipped by 4 bases and J by 8 bases; unmatched bases: 16. Germline V gene sequence: CDR1 SGHRS, CDR2 YFSETQ. This CDR3 is built from 17 residues. CDR3 residues: CASSANSGSGIWDEQFF. DNA of the CDR3: TGCGCCAGCAGCGCGAATAGCGGGAGTGGTATATGGGATGAGCAGTTCTTC.

The V and J genes are TRBV25-1 and TRBJ2-3, with TRBD2 as a possible D gene (5 bases). V gave up 8 bases and J gave up 2 bases, with 14 bases separating them. The CDR3 contains 14 residues. CDR1 MGHDK and CDR2 SYGVNS come from the germline V gene. The CDR3 coding sequence is TGTGCCAGCTCTGTCGGGGAGACCACAGATACGCAGTATTTT. Its protein is CASSVGETTDTQYF.

The chain is built from TRBV4-3 and TRBJ1-2; 11 nucleotides agree with TRBD1. V was clipped by 0 bases and J by 4 bases; unmatched bases: 10. The CDR3 consists of 18 residues. Germline loops: CDR1 LGHNA, CDR2 YSLEER. CDR3 residues: CASSQDRGTGGIFYGYTF. For the CDR3, the DNA is TGCGCCAGCAGCCAAGATAGAGGGACAGGGGGAATTTTCTATGGCTACACCTTC.